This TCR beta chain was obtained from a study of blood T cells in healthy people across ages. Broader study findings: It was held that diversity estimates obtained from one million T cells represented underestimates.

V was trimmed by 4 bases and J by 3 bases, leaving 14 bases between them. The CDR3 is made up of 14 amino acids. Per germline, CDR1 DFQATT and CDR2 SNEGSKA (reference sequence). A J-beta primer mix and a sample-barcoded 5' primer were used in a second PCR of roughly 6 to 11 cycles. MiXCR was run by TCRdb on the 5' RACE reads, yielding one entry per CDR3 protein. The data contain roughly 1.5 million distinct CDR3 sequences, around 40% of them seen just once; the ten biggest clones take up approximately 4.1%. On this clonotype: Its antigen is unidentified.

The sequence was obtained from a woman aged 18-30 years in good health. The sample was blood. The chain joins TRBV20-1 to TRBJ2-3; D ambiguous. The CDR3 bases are TGCAGTGCTACGGCGAGGATCGGTACAGATACGCAGTATTTT. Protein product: CSATARIGTDTQYF.